This T cell receptor (beta chain) was identified in a study of cytomegalovirus exposure and HLA in healthy donors. Germline V gene lookup returns CDR1 SNHLY and CDR2 FYNNEI. This CDR3 has 14 residues. The trim removed 9 bases at V and 1 base at J, leaving 6 bases unmatched. 60 Vbeta and 13 Jbeta primers were used in PCR. Assay used: immunoSEQ multiplex PCR; TCRdb lists only in-frame clones, some missing. The table has a few hundred thousand clones, about four fifths seen once; the top ten hold 2.9%. Specimen: PBMCs. This receptor was identified in a young man in good health and CMV-seronegative. This chain links TRBV2 with TRBJ2-7; 10 bases fit TRBD2. CDR3 residues: CASFPGLASYEQYF. The CDR3 nucleotides read TGTGCCAGTTTTCCGGGACTAGCGTCCTACGAGCAGTACTTC.